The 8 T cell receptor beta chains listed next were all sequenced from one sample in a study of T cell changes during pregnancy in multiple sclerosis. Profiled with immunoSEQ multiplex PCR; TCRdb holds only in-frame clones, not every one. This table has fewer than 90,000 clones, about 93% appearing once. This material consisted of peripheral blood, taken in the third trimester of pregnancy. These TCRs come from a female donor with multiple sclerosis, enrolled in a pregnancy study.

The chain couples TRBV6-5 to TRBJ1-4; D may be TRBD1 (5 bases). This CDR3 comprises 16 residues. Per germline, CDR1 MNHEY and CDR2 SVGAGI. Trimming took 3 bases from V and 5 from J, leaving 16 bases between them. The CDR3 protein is CASSYQQAAGNEKLFF. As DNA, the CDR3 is TGTGCCAGCAGTTATCAACAGGCGGCAGGGAATGAAAAACTGTTTTTT.

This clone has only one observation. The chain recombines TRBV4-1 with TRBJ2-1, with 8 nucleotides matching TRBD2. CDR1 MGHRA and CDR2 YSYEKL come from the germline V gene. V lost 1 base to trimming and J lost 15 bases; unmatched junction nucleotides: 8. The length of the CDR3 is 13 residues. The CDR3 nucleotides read TGCGCCAGCAGCCAAGGGGCTAGCGGGCCTCCGTTCTTC. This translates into CASSQGASGPPFF.

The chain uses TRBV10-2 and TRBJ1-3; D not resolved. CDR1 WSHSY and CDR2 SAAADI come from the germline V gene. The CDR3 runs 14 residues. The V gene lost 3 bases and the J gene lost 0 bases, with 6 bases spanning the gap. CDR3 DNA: TGCGCCAGCAGTGAATCACTCTCTGGAAACACCATATATTTT. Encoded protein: CASSESLSGNTIYF.

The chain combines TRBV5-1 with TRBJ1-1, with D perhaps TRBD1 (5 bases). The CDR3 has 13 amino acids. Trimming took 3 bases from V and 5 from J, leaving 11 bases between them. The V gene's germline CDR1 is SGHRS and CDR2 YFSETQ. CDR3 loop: CASSWGQGTEAFF. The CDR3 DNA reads TGCGCCAGCAGCTGGGGCCAGGGTACTGAAGCTTTCTTT.

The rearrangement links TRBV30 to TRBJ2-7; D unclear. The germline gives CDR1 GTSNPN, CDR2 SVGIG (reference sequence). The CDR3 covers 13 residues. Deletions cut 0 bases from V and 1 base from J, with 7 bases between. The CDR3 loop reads CAWSVLRSYEQYF. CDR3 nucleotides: TGTGCCTGGAGTGTACTCAGGTCCTACGAGCAGTACTTC.

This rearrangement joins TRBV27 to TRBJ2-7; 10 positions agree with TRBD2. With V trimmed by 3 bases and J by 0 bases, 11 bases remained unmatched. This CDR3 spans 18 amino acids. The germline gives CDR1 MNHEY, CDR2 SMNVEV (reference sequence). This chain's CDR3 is CASSLKTPGTSVSYEQYF. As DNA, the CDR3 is TGTGCCAGCAGTTTGAAAACGCCCGGGACTAGCGTCTCCTACGAGCAGTACTTC.

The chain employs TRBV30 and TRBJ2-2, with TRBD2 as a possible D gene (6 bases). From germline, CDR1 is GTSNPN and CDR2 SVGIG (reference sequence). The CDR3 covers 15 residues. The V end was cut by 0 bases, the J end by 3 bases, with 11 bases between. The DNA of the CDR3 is TGTGCCTGGAGTGTATTCGGGAGTGACACCGGGGAGCTGTTTTTT. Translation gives CAWSVFGSDTGELFF.

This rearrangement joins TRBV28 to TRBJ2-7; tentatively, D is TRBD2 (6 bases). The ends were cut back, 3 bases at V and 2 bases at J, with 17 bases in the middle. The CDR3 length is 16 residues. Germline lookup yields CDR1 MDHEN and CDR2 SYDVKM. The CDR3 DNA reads TGTGCCAGCAGTTTCGGGGGTCTCCCACCACCCTACGAGCAGTACTTC. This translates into CASSFGGLPPPYEQYF.